These 24 T cell receptor beta chains originate from one sample sequenced in a study of cytomegalovirus exposure and HLA in healthy donors. Both 60 Vbeta primers and 13 Jbeta primers went into the PCR. Measured with immunoSEQ multiplex PCR; TCRdb has only the in-frame clones, and not every one. The sample's table shows approximately 96,000 clones. The sample was PBMCs. These receptors all stem from a girl aged 5 to 17 in good health and CMV-seropositive.

This chain uses TRBV4-3 with TRBJ2-1; a possible D gene is TRBD2 (5 bases). Deletions cut 4 bases from V and 5 bases from J, with 18 bases between. Per the germline V gene, CDR1 is LGHNA and CDR2 is YSLEER. CDR3 size: 16 residues. This CDR3 is CASSPAGGLGHNEQFF. CDR3 nucleotides: TGCGCCAGCAGCCCTGCAGGAGGTTTAGGCCACAATGAGCAGTTCTTC.

This chain uses TRBV5-1 with TRBJ2-7; D may be TRBD2 (5 bases). The V gene's germline CDR1 is SGHRS and CDR2 YFSETQ. V shed 4 bases and J shed 7 bases, with 21 bases lying between them. This CDR3 spans 15 amino acids. CDR3 protein: CASSLTTGDDSEQYV. The CDR3 region has the DNA TGCGCCAGCAGCCTTACCACCGGGGATGATTCGGAGCAGTACGTC.

The chain has TRBV7-2 and TRBJ2-4, with a possible D match to TRBD2 (5 bases). The CDR3 has 14 residues. Looked up from germline, CDR1 is SGHTA and CDR2 is FQGNSA. V was pared by 5 bases and J by 6 bases, with 14 bases between. CDR3 DNA: TGTGCCAGCAGCCACCCCGGACTTTTAAACATTCAGTACTTC. Amino acid sequence: CASSHPGLLNIQYF.

In DNA form, the CDR3 reads TGTGCCAGCAGTGCCCGTTTGGCGGGGGGCTCTGGGGCCAACGTCCTGACTTTC. This translates into CASSARLAGGSGANVLTF. The chain combines TRBV6-1 with TRBJ2-6, with TRBD2 matching over 8 bases. Per germline, CDR1 MNHNS and CDR2 SASEGT. Trimming removed 4 bases from V and 0 bases from J; junction bases left unmatched: 8. The CDR3 extends over 18 amino acids.

The chain recombines TRBV6-1 with TRBJ2-2, with D hard to call. V gave up 4 bases and J gave up 9 bases, with 18 bases separating them. From germline, CDR1 is MNHNS and CDR2 SASEGT. The CDR3 extends over 15 amino acids. The CDR3 is CASSVDPAVGRELFF. The CDR3 nucleotides read TGTGCCAGCAGTGTTGACCCGGCGGTTGGTAGGGAGCTGTTTTTT.

The rearrangement links TRBV12-5 to TRBJ1-2; 7 nucleotides line up with TRBD1. Losses at the gene ends were 1 base for V and 1 base for J; bases not matched to a gene: 15. Germline values: CDR1 LGHNT, CDR2 FRNRAP. CDR3 length: 19 amino acids. The CDR3 sequence: CASGLEGVGTAYFNYGYTF. In DNA form, the CDR3 reads TGTGCTAGTGGTTTGGAGGGGGTGGGGACAGCCTATTTTAACTATGGCTACACCTTC.

The chain joins TRBV28 to TRBJ2-1; D is ambiguous. The V gene lost 4 bases and the J gene lost 5 bases, with 18 bases spanning the gap. In germline, CDR1 is MDHEN, CDR2 SYDVKM. The CDR3 spans 16 residues. For the CDR3, the DNA is TGTGCCAGCAGTTCTGAAAAAACTCTCGTGGACAATGAGCAGTTCTTC. As protein: CASSSEKTLVDNEQFF.

The chain uses TRBV5-4 and TRBJ1-1; the D gene is possibly TRBD1 (5 bases). Germline CDR1 and CDR2: SGHNT and YYREEE (reference sequence). The V and J ends lost 5 bases and 5 bases respectively, with 13 bases between them. The CDR3 extends over 13 amino acids. CDR3 DNA: TGTGCCAGCAGTCGGGGGGTGGGGACTGAAGCTTTCTTT. Protein sequence: CASSRGVGTEAFF.

The chain has TRBV27 and TRBJ2-7; a possible D gene is TRBD1 (6 bases). Trimming cost V 3 bases and J 3 bases, with 12 bases left between them. Germline V gene lookup returns CDR1 MNHEY and CDR2 SMNVEV (reference sequence). This CDR3 has 14 amino acids. This CDR3 reads CASSLKARGYEQYF. CDR3 bases: TGTGCCAGCAGTTTGAAAGCCAGGGGCTACGAGCAGTACTTC.

The V call is TRBV6-6, the J call TRBJ2-3; 9 nucleotides line up with TRBD2. The germline gives CDR1 MNHNY, CDR2 SVGAGI (reference sequence). Trimming cost V 3 bases and J 4 bases; bases outside gene matches: 5. The CDR3 length is 15 residues. CDR3 region: CASSYSSGESDTQYF. The CDR3, as DNA: TGTGCCAGCAGTTATTCTAGCGGGGAGTCAGATACGCAGTATTTT.

The chain uses TRBV19 and TRBJ1-1; the D gene is possibly TRBD1 (6 bases). The CDR3 consists of 13 residues. V lost 8 bases, J lost 0 bases, and 10 bases lay in between. Germline V gene lookup returns CDR1 LNHDA and CDR2 SQIVND (reference sequence). The chain's CDR3 is CASAGAMNTEAFF. The CDR3 DNA sequence: TGTGCCAGTGCAGGGGCGATGAACACTGAAGCTTTCTTT.

The chain uses TRBV29-1 and TRBJ2-1, with 8 bases lining up with TRBD2. The CDR3 has 14 residues. The V gene's germline CDR1 is SQVTM and CDR2 ANQGSEA. V lost 3 bases, J lost 9 bases, and 10 bases stayed unmatched. The CDR3 sequence is CSVERETSVPEQFF. In DNA, the CDR3 is TGCAGCGTTGAGCGGGAGACTAGCGTGCCTGAGCAGTTCTTC.

V is TRBV7-3 and J is TRBJ2-7, with no clear D. CDR3 length equals 15 residues. Trimming removed 0 bases at V and 0 bases at J, with 9 bases between. CDR1 is SGHTA and CDR2 is FQGTGA in the germline V gene. CDR3 protein: CASSLTPESSYEQYF. DNA for the CDR3: TGTGCCAGCAGCTTAACCCCGGAGAGCTCCTACGAGCAGTACTTC.

V gene TRBV7-9 combines with J gene TRBJ2-2, with D maybe TRBD1 (6 bases). This CDR3 region has 16 residues. Trimming cost V 4 bases and J 3 bases, with 15 bases left between them. The V gene's germline CDR1 is SEHNR and CDR2 FQNEAQ (reference sequence). CDR3 bases: TGTGCCAGCAGCTCTGTCCGGGACACCGACACCGGGGAGCTGTTTTTT. Translating gives CASSSVRDTDTGELFF.

The chain carries TRBV6-6 and TRBJ1-4; D perhaps matches TRBD1 (5 bases). The CDR3 spans 14 residues. Germline V lookup: CDR1 MNHNY, CDR2 SVGAGI (reference sequence). V was pared by 5 bases and J by 8 bases, with 15 bases between. The CDR3 nucleotides read TGTGCCAGCAGTCTACGGGGGGGGAGAGAAAAACTGTTTTTT. Translated: CASSLRGGREKLFF.

The rearrangement joins TRBV7-2 to TRBJ2-7, with unresolved D. The CDR3 sequence is 11 residues long. Per the germline V gene, CDR1 is SGHTA and CDR2 is FQGNSA. V was cut by 2 bases and J by 9 bases, with 8 bases left in between. CDR3 protein: CASSLTVWQYF. The CDR3 bases are TGTGCCAGCAGCTTAACGGTTTGGCAGTACTTC.

The V call is TRBV5-6, the J call TRBJ1-1; no clear D. V shed 0 bases and J shed 4 bases, with 7 bases lying between them. The CDR3 loop spans 13 amino acids. Per the germline V gene, CDR1 is SGHDT and CDR2 is YYEEEE. CDR3 sequence: CASSLGALTEAFF. DNA of the CDR3: TGTGCCAGCAGCTTGGGGGCACTCACTGAAGCTTTCTTT.

The chain combines TRBV25-1 with TRBJ2-7; maybe TRBD2 (7 bases). The CDR3 is 15 amino acids. Germline V CDR1 and CDR2: MGHDK, SYGVNS. V lost 5 bases, J lost 4 bases, and 18 bases lay in between. CDR3 nucleotide sequence: TGTGCCAGCAGTAGAATGGGGGCGGGGGAATACGAGCAGTACTTC. This codes for CASSRMGAGEYEQYF.

This chain links TRBV2 with TRBJ1-5, with 9 bases fitting TRBD1. Germline CDR1 SNHLY, CDR2 FYNNEI. The CDR3 totals 15 residues. The V gene end was trimmed by 5 bases and the J gene end by 4 bases; junction bases not matched to a gene: 6. The CDR3 loop is CASSRDRAQNQPQHF. CDR3 in DNA: TGTGCCAGCAGTCGGGACAGGGCACAAAATCAGCCCCAGCATTTT.

DNA of the CDR3: TGTGCCAGCAGCACTGGGACAGCATATAATTCACCCCTCCACTTT. The encoded protein is CASSTGTAYNSPLHF. V usage is TRBV6-5 and J usage is TRBJ1-6, with 7 bases aligning to TRBD1. The CDR3 loop spans 15 amino acids. Per the germline V gene, CDR1 is MNHEY and CDR2 is SVGAGI. The V gene end was trimmed by 6 bases and the J gene end by 4 bases; junction bases not matched to a gene: 6.

This chain joins TRBV30 and TRBJ2-6, with D uncertain. This CDR3 contains 15 residues. V was clipped by 5 bases and J by 0 bases, with 11 bases between them. The germline V gene encodes CDR1 GTSNPN and CDR2 SVGIG (reference sequence). The CDR3 DNA follows: TGTGCCTGGGTTCTCCACTTCTCTGGGGCCAACGTCCTGACTTTC. Residues: CAWVLHFSGANVLTF.

This sequence joins TRBV9 and TRBJ2-7; possibly TRBD2 for D (5 bases). CDR1 and CDR2 from the germline V gene are SGDLS and YYNGEE. The V end was cut by 0 bases, the J end by 3 bases, with 16 bases between. The CDR3 is made up of 16 amino acids. CDR3 DNA sequence: TGTGCCAGCAGCGTAGGGGCCAGCGGAACATACTACGAGCAGTACTTC. Translation: CASSVGASGTYYEQYF.

The rearrangement links TRBV18 to TRBJ2-6; 7 bases align to TRBD2. The trim removed 5 bases at V and 0 bases at J, leaving 4 bases unmatched. Germline V gene data show CDR1 as KGHSH and CDR2 as LQKENI. The CDR3 contains 16 residues. In nucleotides, the CDR3 is TGTGCCAGCTCAGCTTCGGGGGGCTCTGGGGCCAACGTCCTGACTTTC. Residues: CASSASGGSGANVLTF.

The chain recombines TRBV7-9 with TRBJ1-2; maybe TRBD1 (5 bases). The CDR3 loop spans 11 amino acids. Germline V gene lookup returns CDR1 SEHNR and CDR2 FQNEAQ (reference sequence). Trimming removed 4 bases from V and 9 bases from J, with 9 bases in between. The CDR3 bases are TGTGCCAGCAGCTCTCAGGGAAGCTACACCTTC. This translates into CASSSQGSYTF.